The T cell receptor (beta chain) under discussion was sequenced for a study of spatial heterogeneity in lung cancer. MiXCR, applied by TCRdb to the 5' RACE reads, yields one record per CDR3 protein. This sample has about 11,000 distinct CDR3 sequences, with 3.5% to 4% found just once. Time point described: sample taken at primary tumor resection. Whole RNA came from tumor, nontumor lung or frozen PBMC and was sequenced without being sorted. The V and J ends lost 6 bases and 7 bases respectively, with 7 bases between them. The germline V gene has CDR1 LNHDA and CDR2 SQIVND (reference sequence). The CDR3 is made up of 12 amino acids. This clonotype was detected ten times or more. This beta chain is a stray read from a library made for alpha chains; its abundance is not meaningful.

The chain combines TRBV19 with TRBJ1-6, with unresolved D. Material: normal lung tissue next to the tumor, obtained at surgery. The TCR comes from a male donor with early-stage non-small cell lung cancer. CDR3 region: CASSEQNSPLHF. CDR3 nucleotides: TGTGCCAGTAGCGAACAAAATTCACCCCTCCACTTT.